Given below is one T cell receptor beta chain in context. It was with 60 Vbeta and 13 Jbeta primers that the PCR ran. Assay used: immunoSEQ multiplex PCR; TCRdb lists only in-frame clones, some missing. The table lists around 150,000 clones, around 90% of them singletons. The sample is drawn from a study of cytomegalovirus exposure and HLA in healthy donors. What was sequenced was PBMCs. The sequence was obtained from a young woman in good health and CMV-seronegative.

CDR3 nucleotides: TGTGCCAGCAGTGACCCCAGGGTGCGGAGTGGCTACACCTTC. It is translated as CASSDPRVRSGYTF. The V gene is TRBV2, the J gene TRBJ1-2; tentatively, D is TRBD1 (5 bases). The V and J ends lost 3 bases and 7 bases respectively, with 15 bases between them. CDR1 SNHLY and CDR2 FYNNEI come from the germline V gene. This CDR3 is built from 14 residues.